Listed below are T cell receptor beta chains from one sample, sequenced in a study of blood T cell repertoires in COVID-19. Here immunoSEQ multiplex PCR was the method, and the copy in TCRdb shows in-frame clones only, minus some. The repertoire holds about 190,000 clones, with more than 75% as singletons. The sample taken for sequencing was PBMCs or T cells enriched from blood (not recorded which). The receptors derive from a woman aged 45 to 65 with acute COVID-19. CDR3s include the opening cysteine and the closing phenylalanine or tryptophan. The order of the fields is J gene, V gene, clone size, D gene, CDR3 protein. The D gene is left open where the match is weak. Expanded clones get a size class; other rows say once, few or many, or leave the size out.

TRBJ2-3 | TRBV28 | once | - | CASSSPGAGTDTQYF
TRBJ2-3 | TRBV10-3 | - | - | CAISESNLDTQYF
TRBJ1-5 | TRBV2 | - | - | CASRGDGGPQHF
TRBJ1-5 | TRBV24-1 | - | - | CATSDPGQYSNQPQHF
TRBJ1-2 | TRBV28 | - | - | CASMAGRANYGYTF
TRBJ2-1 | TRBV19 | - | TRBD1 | CASSIGTENNEQFF
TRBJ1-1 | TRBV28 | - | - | CASSLPETSLVGEAFF
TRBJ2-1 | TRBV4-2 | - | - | CASSQHSGGPSEQFF
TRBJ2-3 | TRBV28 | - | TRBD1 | CASSFPHDRGLGDTQYF
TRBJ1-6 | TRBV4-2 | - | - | CASSQEQGLGSPLHF
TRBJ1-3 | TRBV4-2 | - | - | CASSQILQVSGNTIYF
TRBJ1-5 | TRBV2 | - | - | CASSEVAHPQHF
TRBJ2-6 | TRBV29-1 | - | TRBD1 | CIPPGTGCSGANVLTF
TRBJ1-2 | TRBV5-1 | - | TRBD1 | CASSLKPQGGDNYGYTF
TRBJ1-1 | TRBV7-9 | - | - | CASSSPSGSLAFF
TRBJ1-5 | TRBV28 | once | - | CASSLEYRNQPQHF
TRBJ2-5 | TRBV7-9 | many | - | CASTNEFGAGETQYF
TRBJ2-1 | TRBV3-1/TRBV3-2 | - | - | CASSQGGDPGEQFF
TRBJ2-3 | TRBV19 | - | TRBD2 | CASSTGTSGALWADTQYF
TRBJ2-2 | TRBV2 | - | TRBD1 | CASSQAGQAGGELFF
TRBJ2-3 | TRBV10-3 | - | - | CAIRSNREGGTDTQYF
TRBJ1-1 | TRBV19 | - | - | CASSSQQGSEAFF
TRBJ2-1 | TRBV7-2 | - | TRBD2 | CATHRGGPGNEQFF
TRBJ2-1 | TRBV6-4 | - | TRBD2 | CASSGGLAGDEQFF
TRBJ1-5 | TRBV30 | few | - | CAWNRQDQPQHF
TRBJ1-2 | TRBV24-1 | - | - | CATSAGSYDGYTF
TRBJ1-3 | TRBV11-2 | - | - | CASSLSPVTSGNTIYF
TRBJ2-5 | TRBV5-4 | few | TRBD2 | CASSQDLAGGKETQYF
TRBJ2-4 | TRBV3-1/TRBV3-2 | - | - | CASSQVVTRNIQYF
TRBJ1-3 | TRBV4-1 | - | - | CASSPGRGYSGNTIYF
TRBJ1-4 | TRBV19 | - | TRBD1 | CASSMGQLESEKLFF
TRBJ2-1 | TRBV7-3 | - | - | CASTARPSGDEQFF
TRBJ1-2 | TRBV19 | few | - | CASSILTGKRAGYTF
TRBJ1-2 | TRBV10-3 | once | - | CAISETWAGYTF
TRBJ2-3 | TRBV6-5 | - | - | CASSYSGDSSDTQYF
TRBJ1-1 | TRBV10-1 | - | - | CASSDGGTMREAFF
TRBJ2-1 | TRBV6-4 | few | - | CASSDSNWSEQFF
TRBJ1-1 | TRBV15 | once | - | CATSDYREGTEAFF